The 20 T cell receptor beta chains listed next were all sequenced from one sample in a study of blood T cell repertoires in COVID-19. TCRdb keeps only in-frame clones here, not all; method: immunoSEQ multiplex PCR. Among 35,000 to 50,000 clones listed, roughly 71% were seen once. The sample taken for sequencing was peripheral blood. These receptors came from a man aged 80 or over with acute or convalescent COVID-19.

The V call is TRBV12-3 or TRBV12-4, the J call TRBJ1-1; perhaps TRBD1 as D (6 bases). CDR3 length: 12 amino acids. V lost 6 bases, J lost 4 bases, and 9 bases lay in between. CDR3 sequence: CASRTGSTEAFF. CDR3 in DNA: TGTGCCAGCAGGACAGGTTCCACTGAAGCTTTCTTT.

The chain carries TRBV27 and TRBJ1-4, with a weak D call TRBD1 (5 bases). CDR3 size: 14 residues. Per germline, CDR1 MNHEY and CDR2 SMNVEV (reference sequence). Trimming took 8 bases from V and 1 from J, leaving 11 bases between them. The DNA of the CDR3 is TGTGCCAGCTCGGGGGGGGGAACTAATGAAAAACTGTTTTTT. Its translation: CASSGGGTNEKLFF.

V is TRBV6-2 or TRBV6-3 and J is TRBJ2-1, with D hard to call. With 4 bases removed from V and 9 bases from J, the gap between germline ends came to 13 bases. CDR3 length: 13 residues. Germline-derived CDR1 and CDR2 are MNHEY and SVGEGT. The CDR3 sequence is CASSSPPLAEQFF. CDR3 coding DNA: TGTGCCAGCAGTTCCCCACCCTTGGCTGAGCAGTTCTTC.

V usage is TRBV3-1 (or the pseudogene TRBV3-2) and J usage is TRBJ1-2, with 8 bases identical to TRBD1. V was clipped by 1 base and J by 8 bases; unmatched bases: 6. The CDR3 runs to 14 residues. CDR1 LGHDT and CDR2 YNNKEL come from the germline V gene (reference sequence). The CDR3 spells CASSQGGTGGGYTF. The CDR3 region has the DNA TGTGCCAGCAGCCAAGGAGGGACAGGCGGGGGCTACACCTTC.

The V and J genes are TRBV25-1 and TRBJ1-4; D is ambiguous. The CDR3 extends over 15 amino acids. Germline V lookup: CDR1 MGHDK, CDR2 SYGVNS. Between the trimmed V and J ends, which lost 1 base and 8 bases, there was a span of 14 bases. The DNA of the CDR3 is TGTGCCAGCAGTGAATTAGGAGGAACCCTCGAAAAACTGTTTTTT. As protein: CASSELGGTLEKLFF.

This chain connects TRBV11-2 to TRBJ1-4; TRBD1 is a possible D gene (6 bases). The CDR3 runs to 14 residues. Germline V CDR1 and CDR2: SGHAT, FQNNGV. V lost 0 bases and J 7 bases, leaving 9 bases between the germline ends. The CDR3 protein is CASSLETGSEKLFF. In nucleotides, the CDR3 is TGTGCCAGCAGCTTAGAAACAGGGAGTGAAAAACTGTTTTTT.

CDR3 sequence: CAWTGRGDQPQHF. CDR3 in DNA: TGTGCCTGGACCGGACGGGGGGATCAGCCCCAGCATTTT. The rearrangement uses TRBV30 and TRBJ1-5; possibly TRBD1 for D (5 bases). Trimming took off 4 bases at V and 5 bases at J, with 12 bases between the two ends. The CDR3 is made up of 13 amino acids. Per germline, CDR1 GTSNPN and CDR2 SVGIG (reference sequence). Full variable domain (remainder filled in from reference TRBV30 and TRBJ1-5): SQTIHQWPATLVQPVGSPLSLECTVEGTSNPNLYWYRQAAGRGLQLLFYSVGIGQISSEVPQNLSASRPQDRQFILSSKKLLLSDSGFYLCAWTGRGDQPQHFGDGTRLSIL.

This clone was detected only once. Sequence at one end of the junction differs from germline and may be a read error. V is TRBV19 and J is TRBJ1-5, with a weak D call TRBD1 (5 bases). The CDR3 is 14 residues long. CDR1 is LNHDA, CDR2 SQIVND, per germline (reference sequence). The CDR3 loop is CTSSRGGEGQPQHF. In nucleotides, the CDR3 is TGTACCAGTAGTCGGGGAGGGGAAGGGCAGCCCCAGCATTTT.

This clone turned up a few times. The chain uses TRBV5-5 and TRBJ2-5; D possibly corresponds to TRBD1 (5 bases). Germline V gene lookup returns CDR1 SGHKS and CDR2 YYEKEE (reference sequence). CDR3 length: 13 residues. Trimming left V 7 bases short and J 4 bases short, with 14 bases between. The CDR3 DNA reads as TGTGCCAGCGGCAAAGACAGTCGAGAGACCCAGTACTTC. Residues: CASGKDSRETQYF.

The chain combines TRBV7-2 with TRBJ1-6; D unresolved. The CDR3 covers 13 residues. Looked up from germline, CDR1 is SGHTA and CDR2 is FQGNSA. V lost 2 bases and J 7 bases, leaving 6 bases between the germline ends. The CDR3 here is CASSLYGNSPLHF. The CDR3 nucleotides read TGTGCCAGCAGCTTATACGGGAATTCACCCCTCCACTTT.

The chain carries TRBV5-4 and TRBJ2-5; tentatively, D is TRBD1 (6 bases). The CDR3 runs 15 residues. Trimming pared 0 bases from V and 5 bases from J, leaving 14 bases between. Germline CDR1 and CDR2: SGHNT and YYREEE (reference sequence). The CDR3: CASSLERPGAETQYF. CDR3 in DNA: TGTGCCAGCAGCTTGGAGAGGCCAGGGGCCGAGACCCAGTACTTC.

CDR3 protein: CASKFGDQETQYF. In nucleotides, the CDR3 is TGTGCCAGCAAGTTCGGGGACCAAGAGACCCAGTACTTC. The chain carries TRBV27 and TRBJ2-5, with a weak D call TRBD2 (5 bases). The germline V gene encodes CDR1 MNHEY and CDR2 SMNVEV (reference sequence). CDR3 length: 13 amino acids. The V and J ends lost 7 bases and 0 bases respectively, with 9 bases between them.

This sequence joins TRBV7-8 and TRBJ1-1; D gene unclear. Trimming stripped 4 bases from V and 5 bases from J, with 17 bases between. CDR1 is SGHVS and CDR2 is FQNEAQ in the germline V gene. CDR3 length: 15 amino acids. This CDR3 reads CASSSREPPGTEAFF. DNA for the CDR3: TGTGCCAGCAGCTCCCGTGAGCCCCCGGGGACTGAAGCTTTCTTT.

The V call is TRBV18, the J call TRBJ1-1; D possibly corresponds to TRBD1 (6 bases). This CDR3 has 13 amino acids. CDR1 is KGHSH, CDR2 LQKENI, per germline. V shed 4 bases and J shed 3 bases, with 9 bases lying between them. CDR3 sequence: CASSQGGDTEAFF. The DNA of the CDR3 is TGTGCCAGCTCACAGGGGGGGGACACTGAAGCTTTCTTT.

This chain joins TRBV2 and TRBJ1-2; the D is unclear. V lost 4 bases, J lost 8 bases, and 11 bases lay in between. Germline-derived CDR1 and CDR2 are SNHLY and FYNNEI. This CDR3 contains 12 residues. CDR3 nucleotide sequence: TGTGCCAGCAGTGTTCGGTTGGGCGGCTACACCTTC. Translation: CASSVRLGGYTF.

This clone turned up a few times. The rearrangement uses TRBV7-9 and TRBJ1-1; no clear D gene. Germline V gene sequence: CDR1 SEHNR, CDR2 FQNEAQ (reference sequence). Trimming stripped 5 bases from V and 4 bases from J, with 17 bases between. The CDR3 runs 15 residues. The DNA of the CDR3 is TGTGCCAGCAGCCTGATGAGGGCTGGAGGCACTGAAGCTTTCTTT. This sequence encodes CASSLMRAGGTEAFF.

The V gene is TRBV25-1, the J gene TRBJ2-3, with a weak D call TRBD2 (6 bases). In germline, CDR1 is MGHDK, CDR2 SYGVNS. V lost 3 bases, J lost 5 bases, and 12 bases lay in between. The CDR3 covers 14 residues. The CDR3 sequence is CASSEARRGDTQYF. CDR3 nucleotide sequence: TGTGCCAGCAGTGAGGCTAGGCGGGGAGATACGCAGTATTTT.

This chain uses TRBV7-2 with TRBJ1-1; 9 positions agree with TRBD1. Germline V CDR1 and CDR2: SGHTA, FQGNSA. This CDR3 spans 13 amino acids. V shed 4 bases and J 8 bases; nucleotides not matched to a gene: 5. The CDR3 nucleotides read TGTGCCAGCAGCTCGGACAGGGGATGGGAAGCTTTCTTT. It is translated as CASSSDRGWEAFF. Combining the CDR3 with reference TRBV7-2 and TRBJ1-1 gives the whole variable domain GAGVSQSPSNKVTEKGKDVELRCDPISGHTALYWYRQSLGQGLEFLIYFQGNSAPDKSGLPSDRFSAERTGGSVSTLTIQRTQQEDSAVYLCASSSDRGWEAFFGQGTRLTVV.

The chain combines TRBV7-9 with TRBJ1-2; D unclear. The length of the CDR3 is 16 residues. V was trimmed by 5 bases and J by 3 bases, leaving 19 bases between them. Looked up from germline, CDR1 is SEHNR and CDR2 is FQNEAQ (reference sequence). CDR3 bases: TGTGCCAGCAGCCCCCCCCGTCAGGATGCTTACTATGGCTACACCTTC. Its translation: CASSPPRQDAYYGYTF.

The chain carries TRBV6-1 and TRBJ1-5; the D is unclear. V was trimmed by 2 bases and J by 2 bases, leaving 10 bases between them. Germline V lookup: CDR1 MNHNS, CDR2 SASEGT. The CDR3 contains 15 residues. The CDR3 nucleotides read TGTGCCAGCAGTGAATCGCTAGACGGCAATCAGCCCCAGCATTTT. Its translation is CASSESLDGNQPQHF.